Listed below are T cell receptor beta chains from one sample, sequenced in a study of CD8+ T cells in alopecia areata. TCRdb's table, derived via immunoSEQ multiplex PCR, lists solely in-frame clones and lacks some. The table lists about 120,000 clones, about 50% of them singletons. This material consisted of CD4+ T cells sorted from blood, taken at week 4, from a patient treated with tofacitinib. The receptors shown here come from a human donor with alopecia areata. The CDR3 runs from the conserved cysteine through the conserved F or W. D genes are given only for firm matches. The size entry is marked missing in some rows and otherwise reads once, few, many or a size class.

j_gene	d_gene	len	abundance	v_gene	CDR3aa	CDR3nt
TRBJ1-4	NA	16	few	TRBV18	CASSQSPGATNEKLFF	TGTGCCAGCTCACAGTCTCCGGGGGCAACTAATGAAAAACTGTTTTTT
TRBJ2-1	NA	13	NA	TRBV18	CASSPGDTNEQFF	TGTGCCAGCTCACCCGGAGACACCAATGAGCAGTTCTTC
TRBJ1-2	TRBD1	14	NA	TRBV27	CASSLSEGAYGYTF	TGTGCCAGCAGTTTATCGGAGGGGGCCTATGGCTACACCTTC
TRBJ2-5	NA	12	NA	TRBV29-1	CSVDQKRETQYF	TGCAGCGTTGACCAGAAACGGGAGACCCAGTACTTC
TRBJ1-5	NA	14	NA	TRBV27	CANTGTLGNQPQHF	TGTGCCAACACCGGGACCTTGGGCAATCAGCCCCAGCATTTT
TRBJ2-3	TRBD1	15	many	TRBV19	CASRKRTGDTDTQYF	TGTGCCAGTAGAAAACGGACAGGCGACACAGATACGCAGTATTTT
TRBJ2-1	NA	18	few	TRBV5-1	CASSLKTRVRGIQNEQFF	TGCGCCAGCAGCCTAAAAACCCGCGTTCGCGGGATCCAAAATGAGCAGTTCTTC
TRBJ2-1	NA	14	once	TRBV29-1	CSVVGQDPYNEQFF	TGCAGCGTTGTTGGGCAGGACCCCTACAATGAGCAGTTCTTC
TRBJ1-2	NA	15	NA	TRBV27	CASSFGAPKDYGYTF	TGTGCCAGCAGTTTTGGCGCGCCGAAGGACTATGGCTACACCTTC
TRBJ2-5	NA	15	NA	TRBV9	CASSVGGVNQETQYF	TGTGCCAGCAGCGTAGGTGGAGTGAACCAAGAGACCCAGTACTTC
TRBJ1-4	NA	14	NA	TRBV19	CATSAVEGREKLFF	TGTGCCACCTCGGCGGTCGAAGGTCGTGAAAAACTGTTTTTT
TRBJ2-2	TRBD1	15	NA	TRBV7-9	CASSLGQGAPGELFF	TGTGCCAGCAGCTTGGGACAGGGGGCGCCCGGGGAGCTGTTTTTT
TRBJ2-7	TRBD2	15	few	TRBV9	CASSVAAGVDYEQYF	TGTGCCAGCAGCGTAGCAGCGGGAGTAGACTACGAGCAGTACTTC
TRBJ2-7	TRBD1	14	NA	TRBV6-5	CASSYDRASYEQYF	TGTGCCAGCAGTTACGACAGGGCTTCCTACGAGCAGTACTTC
TRBJ2-5	NA	11	NA	TRBV7-3	CASSRQETQYF	TGTGCCAGCAGCCGACAAGAGACCCAGTACTTC
TRBJ1-5	NA	13	NA	TRBV29-1	CSVVDGVGQPQHF	TGCAGCGTTGTGGACGGGGTAGGTCAGCCCCAGCATTTT
TRBJ2-2	TRBD2	16	once	TRBV5-1	CASSFTSGRSTGELFF	TGCGCCAGCAGCTTCACTAGCGGGAGGTCCACCGGGGAGCTGTTTTTT
TRBJ2-1	NA	17	few	TRBV7-9	CASSLTTGLISYNEQFF	TGTGCCAGCAGCTTAACGACTGGGTTAATCTCCTACAATGAGCAGTTCTTC
TRBJ2-4	NA	15	NA	TRBV27	CASSLEPLAKNIQYF	TGTGCCAGCAGTTTGGAGCCTCTAGCCAAAAACATTCAGTACTTC
TRBJ2-7	TRBD1	12	few	TRBV29-1	CSSAGQGYEQYF	TGCAGCTCCGCGGGACAGGGCTACGAGCAGTACTTC
TRBJ2-3	NA	14	NA	TRBV6-5	CASSYSIGWDTQYF	TGTGCCAGCAGTTACTCGATCGGATGGGATACGCAGTATTTT
TRBJ1-2	NA	18	few	TRBV30	CAWSATLTGPPWGYGYTF	TGTGCCTGGAGTGCAACACTCACTGGTCCTCCTTGGGGATATGGCTACACCTTC
TRBJ2-3	NA	15	NA	TRBV5-4	CASSLRGPHTDTQYF	TGTGCCAGCAGCTTACGAGGGCCCCACACAGATACGCAGTATTTT
TRBJ1-3	TRBD1	14	few	TRBV14	CASSRTGAGNTIYF	TGTGCCAGCAGCCGGACAGGAGCTGGAAACACCATATATTTT